Below, 31 T cell receptor beta chains from the same sample are listed, as sequenced in a study of cytomegalovirus exposure and HLA in healthy donors. It was with 60 Vbeta and 13 Jbeta primers that the PCR ran. Data came from immunoSEQ multiplex PCR; TCRdb stores just in-frame clones and leaves some out. The data hold about 140,000 clones, with about four fifths observed a single time. The specimen was PBMCs. The receptors were gathered from a man between 25 and 39 years old in good health.

The rearrangement joins TRBV11-2 to TRBJ1-2; maybe TRBD1 (6 bases). The CDR3 sequence is 15 residues long. Germline V gene lookup returns CDR1 SGHAT and CDR2 FQNNGV. Between the trimmed V and J ends, which lost 4 bases and 0 bases, there was a span of 12 bases. The DNA for the CDR3 is TGTGCCAGCAGCTCTCGGGACAACCCTAACTATGGCTACACCTTC. Translated, it gives CASSSRDNPNYGYTF. Complete variable domain (other parts from reference TRBV11-2 and TRBJ1-2): EAGVAQSPRYKIIEKRQSVAFWCNPISGHATLYWYQQILGQGPKLLIQFQNNGVVDDSQLPKDRFSAERLKGVDSTLKIQPAKLEDSAVYLCASSSRDNPNYGYTFGSGTRLTVV.

This rearrangement joins TRBV19 to TRBJ2-5; 7 nucleotides agree with TRBD2. The junction had 11 bases not matched to a gene; V was cut back by 1 base and J by 0 bases. The CDR3 totals 18 residues. Germline-derived CDR1 and CDR2 are LNHDA and SQIVND (reference sequence). The CDR3 DNA reads TGTGCCAGTAGTATAGCCCTGTTGGGCGGGAGCGACCAAGAGACCCAGTACTTC. Its translation: CASSIALLGGSDQETQYF.

The chain employs TRBV18 and TRBJ1-3, with unresolved D. The CDR3 length is 14 residues. CDR1 is KGHSH, CDR2 LQKENI, per germline. Trimming took 3 bases from V and 1 from J, leaving 7 bases between them. The CDR3 sequence: CASSPTRSGNTIYF. CDR3 DNA sequence: TGTGCCAGCTCACCGACTCGGTCTGGAAACACCATATATTTT.

The chain recombines TRBV6-6 with TRBJ1-3; no definite D call. The V and J ends lost 4 bases and 4 bases respectively, with 14 bases between them. CDR3 length equals 15 residues. Germline V gene data show CDR1 as MNHNY and CDR2 as SVGAGI (reference sequence). In DNA form, the CDR3 reads TGTGCCAGCAGTTCCCCAGGACTCAGGGGAAACACCATATATTTT. It translates to CASSSPGLRGNTIYF.

The rearrangement uses TRBV6-1 and TRBJ2-1, with a possible D match to TRBD2 (5 bases). Germline V CDR1 and CDR2: MNHNS, SASEGT. The V end was cut by 7 bases, the J end by 7 bases, with 17 bases between. This CDR3 spans 14 amino acids. CDR3 in amino acids: CASIRTGRRNEQFF. For the CDR3, the DNA is TGTGCCAGCATTCGGACGGGAAGACGGAATGAGCAGTTCTTC.

The J gene is TRBJ1-2, the V gene TRBV15, with 8 positions matching TRBD1. Unmatched junction bases numbered 5, after V lost 4 bases and J lost 1 base. The CDR3 spans 15 residues. Germline V lookup: CDR1 LNHNV, CDR2 YYDKDF (reference sequence). Here the CDR3 DNA reads TGTGCCACCAGCACAGGGGGCGCGATTAACTATGGCTACACCTTC. Translating gives CATSTGGAINYGYTF.

As for this clone: At one of its ends the junction is not consistent with the germline gene, which may arise from a read error. Other DNA variants within this sample encode the same CDR3. The rearrangement joins TRBV7-9 to TRBJ2-6; D is possibly TRBD1 (5 bases). Germline lookup yields CDR1 SEHNR and CDR2 FQNEAQ (reference sequence). The CDR3 is 15 amino acids. CDR3 in amino acids: CASSLSGSGANVLTF. For the CDR3, the DNA is TGTGCCAGCAGCTTATCGGGCTCTGGGGCCAACGTCTTGACTTTC.

In the case of this clone: At one end the junction does not follow the germline gene, possibly because of a read error. V usage is TRBV7-9 and J usage is TRBJ2-1; maybe TRBD1 (6 bases). Germline V CDR1 and CDR2: SEHNR, FQNEAQ (reference sequence). The CDR3 covers 10 residues. The DNA of the CDR3 is TGTTCCAGCCAGGGGAATGAGCAGTTCTTC. As protein: CSSQGNEQFF.

This chain joins TRBV21-1 and TRBJ2-2; the table's D gene call, TRBD2, was not cross checked with the DNA. TRBV21-1 is tagged as a pseudogene. This CDR3 is 20 amino acids long. The CDR3 here is CASSSTQGLAGDIFAGELFF. CDR3 bases: TGTGCCAGCAGCTCCACACAAGGACTAGCGGGAGATATTTTTGCCGGGGAGCTGTTTTTT.

V usage is TRBV5-1 and J usage is TRBJ2-7; TRBD2 aligns across 11 bases. This CDR3 region has 13 residues. V shed 5 bases and J 4 bases; nucleotides not matched to a gene: 2. Germline CDR1 SGHRS, CDR2 YFSETQ. The CDR3 loop is CASRGTSGYEQYF. CDR3 in DNA: TGCGCCAGCAGGGGGACTAGCGGTTACGAGCAGTACTTC. Full variable domain (missing parts from reference TRBV5-1 and TRBJ2-7): KAGVTQTPRYLIKTRGQQVTLSCSPISGHRSVSWYQQTPGQGLQFLFEYFSETQRNKGNFPGRFSGRQFSNSRSEMNVSTLELGDSALYLCASRGTSGYEQYFGPGTRLTVT.

This sequence joins TRBV7-9 and TRBJ2-2; 7 bases are shared with TRBD2. The CDR3 consists of 16 residues. V trimming: 5 bases; J trimming: 6 bases; junction bases outside the gene matches: 12. Germline CDR1 reads SEHNR; CDR2 reads FQNEAQ (reference sequence). CDR3 sequence (DNA): TGTGCCAGCAGCCCGCGGTCTAGCGGCAACGCCGGGGAGCTGTTTTTT. Translation gives CASSPRSSGNAGELFF.

The rearrangement uses TRBV11-2 and TRBJ2-5, with 8 nucleotides matching TRBD1. Germline trimming cut 5 bases from V and 5 bases from J; bases unmatched to any gene: 7. There are 14 residues in the CDR3. Germline CDR1 is SGHAT and CDR2 is FQNNGV. The CDR3 spells CASSPDRGWETQYF. The DNA of the CDR3 is TGTGCCAGCAGCCCAGACAGGGGCTGGGAGACCCAGTACTTC.

The chain uses TRBV30 and TRBJ1-2; a possible D gene is TRBD1 (5 bases). V dropped 5 bases and J dropped 7 bases, with 14 bases sitting between them. Per germline, CDR1 GTSNPN and CDR2 SVGIG (reference sequence). The CDR3 covers 12 residues. CDR3 loop: CAWAPGQGGYTF. CDR3 DNA: TGTGCCTGGGCCCCGGGCCAGGGTGGCTACACCTTC.

J is TRBJ1-5 and V is TRBV7-9; TRBD1 might be the D (6 bases). With 5 bases removed from V and 8 bases from J, the gap between germline ends came to 19 bases. CDR3 length: 15 amino acids. From germline, CDR1 is SEHNR and CDR2 FQNEAQ (reference sequence). The CDR3 region is CASSEGGHVNKPQHF. In DNA, the CDR3 is TGTGCCAGCAGCGAAGGGGGACATGTAAATAAGCCCCAGCATTTT.

The rearrangement links TRBV19 to TRBJ2-1, with TRBD2 matching 10 bases. The CDR3 is 14 amino acids. CDR1 LNHDA and CDR2 SQIVND come from the germline V gene (reference sequence). V shed 7 bases and J 6 bases; nucleotides not matched to a gene: 6. CDR3 sequence (DNA): TGTGCCAGTAAGCCTAGCGGGAGCCCCAATGAGCAGTTCTTC. Translation gives CASKPSGSPNEQFF.

The rearrangement joins TRBV28 to TRBJ2-7, with 10 bases identical to TRBD2. Germline values: CDR1 MDHEN, CDR2 SYDVKM. J lost 4 bases, V lost 4 bases, and 10 bases had no gene match. CDR3 size: 16 residues. Written as DNA, the CDR3 is TGTGCCAGCAGTTCTTTTTCTAGCGGGAGTACTTACGAGCAGTACTTC. Its translation: CASSSFSSGSTYEQYF.

Details on this clone: One end of the junction does not line up with germline, which may come from a read error. The V gene is TRBV7-9, the J gene TRBJ1-2; the match to TRBD1 covers 8 bases. The CDR3 extends over 17 amino acids. Germline assignment: CDR1 SEHNR and CDR2 FQNEAQ (reference sequence). The CDR3 DNA is TGTTCCAGCAGCTTAGTTGGACAGGGCCAATCTAACTATGGCTACACCTTC. This encodes CSSSLVGQGQSNYGYTF.

J is TRBJ2-5 and V is TRBV2; D unclear. The CDR3 has 11 amino acids. Per the germline V gene, CDR1 is SNHLY and CDR2 is FYNNEI. Between the trimmed V and J ends, which lost 4 bases and 4 bases, there was a span of 4 bases. For the CDR3, the DNA is TGTGCCAGCAGTGGCGGAGAGACCCAGTACTTC. Translated: CASSGGETQYF.

The rearrangement joins TRBV29-1 to TRBJ2-1; D is uncertain. CDR3 size: 11 residues. Germline V gene lookup returns CDR1 SQVTM and CDR2 ANQGSEA. The V end was cut by 7 bases, the J end by 6 bases, with 10 bases between. Here the CDR3 DNA reads TGCAGCGCCGGAAGGAGCAATGAGCAGTTCTTC. Protein product: CSAGRSNEQFF.

The chain links TRBV4-1 to TRBJ1-5; D gene ambiguous. This CDR3 spans 16 amino acids. The germline V gene has CDR1 MGHRA and CDR2 YSYEKL. The V and J ends lost 2 bases and 4 bases respectively, with 15 bases between them. The CDR3 protein is CASSQSGLAGNQPQHF. The CDR3 coding sequence is TGCGCCAGCAGCCAATCTGGACTGGCGGGTAATCAGCCCCAGCATTTT.

The chain has TRBV2 and TRBJ1-5; no firm D call. Trimming pared 6 bases from V and 4 bases from J, leaving 10 bases between. CDR3 length equals 13 residues. Germline CDR1 SNHLY, CDR2 FYNNEI. The CDR3 DNA is TGTGCCAGCAGACCCGGAGCGAATCAGCCCCAGCATTTT. Encoded protein: CASRPGANQPQHF.

The DNA of the CDR3 is TGTGCCAGCAGCTGGGGACTAGAGTACGAGCAGTACTTC. It is translated as CASSWGLEYEQYF. The chain combines TRBV5-5 with TRBJ2-7, with 8 bases matching TRBD2. The CDR3 totals 13 residues. V shed 3 bases and J 4 bases; nucleotides not matched to a gene: 3. Per germline, CDR1 SGHKS and CDR2 YYEKEE (reference sequence).

This clone was detected once. This chain links TRBV29-1 with TRBJ2-7, with TRBD2 identical over 12 bases. Germline V gives CDR1 SQVTM, CDR2 ANQGSEA. The CDR3 has 14 residues. V trimming: 3 bases; J trimming: 4 bases; junction bases outside the gene matches: 4. Here the CDR3 DNA reads TGCAGCGTTGAGGGGCTAGCGGGAGGGTACGAGCAGTACTTC. This sequence encodes CSVEGLAGGYEQYF.

The genes are TRBV19 and TRBJ2-7, with D maybe TRBD2 (5 bases). V was pared by 3 bases and J by 4 bases, with 16 bases between. The CDR3 sequence is 15 residues long. CDR1 and CDR2 (germline): LNHDA, SQIVND (reference sequence). The CDR3 DNA sequence: TGTGCCAGTAGTATCCGGGGTCTCATTGGTTACGAGCAGTACTTC. Translated, it gives CASSIRGLIGYEQYF.

With regard to this clone: A far larger clone is just one base off, so this is likely a read error. The rearrangement joins TRBV25-1 to TRBJ2-7; possibly TRBD2 for D (5 bases). V was cut by 7 bases and J by 6 bases, with 13 bases left in between. Germline CDR1 MGHDK, CDR2 SYGVNS. This CDR3 has 12 amino acids. The CDR3 spells CASTPGGSEQYF. CDR3 coding DNA: TGTGCCAGCACCCCAGGAGGATCCGAGCAGTACTTC.

This chain connects TRBV5-1 to TRBJ2-7, with D possibly matching TRBD2 (6 bases). There are 16 residues in the CDR3. Germline V gives CDR1 SGHRS, CDR2 YFSETQ. V lost 0 bases and J lost 0, with 13 bases in between. This chain's CDR3 is CASSLVGGRYSYEQYF. The CDR3 DNA reads TGCGCCAGCAGCTTGGTGGGAGGAAGATACTCCTACGAGCAGTACTTC.

This clone was seen a handful of times. The J gene is TRBJ1-2, the V gene TRBV9; tentative D call: TRBD1 (5 bases). The germline CDR1 and CDR2 sequences are SGDLS and YYNGEE. The length of the CDR3 is 13 residues. Trimming shortened V by 4 bases and J by 4 bases, and 11 bases separated the two germline ends. The CDR3 DNA reads as TGTGCCAGCAGCTCGGGGGACGCCTATGGCTACACCTTC. As protein: CASSSGDAYGYTF.

This sequence joins TRBV6-1 and TRBJ2-7, with D uncertain. Trimming left V 3 bases short and J 4 bases short, with 16 bases between. The CDR3 has 15 amino acids. Germline CDR1 and CDR2: MNHNS and SASEGT. The CDR3 DNA reads as TGTGCCAGCAGTGAGATGGGCCGTACGGCGTACGAGCAGTACTTC. This codes for CASSEMGRTAYEQYF.

This clone was seen only a few times. The V call is TRBV2, the J call TRBJ2-1, with D possibly TRBD2 on 6 matching bases. This CDR3 is 15 amino acids long. Germline V lookup: CDR1 SNHLY, CDR2 FYNNEI. V was clipped by 2 bases and J by 2 bases, with 10 bases between them. The CDR3 region is CASSENGEAYNEQFF. The CDR3 DNA reads as TGTGCCAGCAGTGAAAACGGGGAGGCCTACAATGAGCAGTTCTTC. The variable domain in full, with the rest retrieved from reference TRBV2 and TRBJ2-1, is EPEVTQTPSHQVTQMGQEVILRCVPISNHLYFYWYRQILGQKVEFLVSFYNNEISEKSEIFDDQFSVERPDGSNFTLKIRSTKLEDSAMYFCASSENGEAYNEQFFGPGTRLTVL.

The V call is TRBV9, the J call TRBJ2-2, with 9 bases fitting TRBD2. The CDR3 loop spans 16 amino acids. Germline CDR1 reads SGDLS; CDR2 reads YYNGEE. V shed 4 bases and J 10 bases; nucleotides not matched to a gene: 14. The CDR3 is CASSISGTSWNEELFF. In nucleotides, the CDR3 is TGTGCCAGCAGCATATCCGGGACTAGCTGGAACGAGGAGCTGTTTTTT.

The rearrangement links TRBV5-3 to TRBJ1-2, with D possibly being TRBD1 (5 bases). TRBV5-3 is noted as an ORF with a role that remains uncertain. This CDR3 has 13 amino acids. V lost 6 bases and J lost 8, with 17 bases in between. The CDR3 DNA reads TGTGCCAGAATCCGGGGAGGGGATGGGGGCTACACCTTC. It translates to CARIRGGDGGYTF.